This T cell receptor beta chain stems from a study of a mutant IDH1 vaccine in newly diagnosed glioma. Libraries were prepared by immunoSEQ multiplex PCR; TCRdb keeps only in-frame clonotypes and omits some of them. Here the sample spans tens of thousands of clones, 93% being singletons. Time point noted: baseline, week 1 (first vaccination visit). The sample's treatment: pre-vaccination baseline after standard-of-care therapy. This TCR was recovered from a man aged 40-50 years with glioma. The source was PBMCs, collected from a glioma patient treated with radiotherapy, temozolomide or both.

The CDR3 DNA sequence: TGCAGTGCTAGTAGAGGCACTGAAGCTTTCTTT. As protein: CSASRGTEAFF. This chain connects TRBV20-1 to TRBJ1-1; the D is unclear. CDR3 length equals 11 residues. Trimming removed 3 bases from V and 4 bases from J, with 6 bases in between. The germline CDR1 and CDR2 sequences are DFQATT and SNEGSKA (reference sequence).